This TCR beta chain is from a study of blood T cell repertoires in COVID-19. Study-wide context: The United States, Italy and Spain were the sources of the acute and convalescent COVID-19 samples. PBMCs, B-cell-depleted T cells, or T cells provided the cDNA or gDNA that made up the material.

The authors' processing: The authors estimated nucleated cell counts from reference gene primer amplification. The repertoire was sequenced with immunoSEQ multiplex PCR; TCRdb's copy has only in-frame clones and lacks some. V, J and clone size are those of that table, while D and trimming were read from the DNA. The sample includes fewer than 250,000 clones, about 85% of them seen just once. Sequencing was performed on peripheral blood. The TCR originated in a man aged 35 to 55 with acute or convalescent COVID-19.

CDR3 region: CASSRGQGAIDYGYTF. CDR3 DNA sequence: TGTGCCAGCAGCCGGGGACAGGGGGCAATAGACTATGGCTACACCTTC. This chain links TRBV13 with TRBJ1-2; 12 bases fit TRBD1. CDR1 is PRHDT, CDR2 FYEKMQ, per germline (reference sequence). The CDR3 sequence is 16 residues long. V shed 5 bases, J shed 3 bases, and the junction held 7 bases outside the gene matches.